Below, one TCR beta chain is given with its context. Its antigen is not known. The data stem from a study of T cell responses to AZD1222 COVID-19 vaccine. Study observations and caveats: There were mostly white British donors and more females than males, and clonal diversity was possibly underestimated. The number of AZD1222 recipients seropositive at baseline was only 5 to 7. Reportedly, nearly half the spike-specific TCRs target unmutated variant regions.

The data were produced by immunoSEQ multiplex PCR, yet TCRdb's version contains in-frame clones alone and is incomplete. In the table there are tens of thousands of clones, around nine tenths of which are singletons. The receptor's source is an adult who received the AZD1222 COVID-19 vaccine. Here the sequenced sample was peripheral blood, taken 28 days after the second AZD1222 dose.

In DNA, the CDR3 is TGTGCCAGCAGCCCCGCGGGGAACTATGGCTACACCTTC. The encoded protein is CASSPAGNYGYTF. The chain links TRBV7-9 to TRBJ1-2; D gene unclear. The germline V gene has CDR1 SEHNR and CDR2 FQNEAQ (reference sequence). V lost 5 bases and J lost 2, with 9 bases in between. The CDR3 loop spans 13 amino acids.